This T cell receptor beta chain was recovered during a study of OX40 agonist ivuxolimab in advanced cancers. Study results and limitations: Antigen targets of the expanded peripheral T cells went undetermined.

CDR3 length: 16 residues. Germline CDR1 LNHDA, CDR2 SQIVND (reference sequence). V lost 4 bases to trimming and J lost 0 bases; unmatched junction nucleotides: 5. A history of autoimmune disease or systemic immunosuppression excluded patients. Collection of blood occurred at baseline, at cycle 4 day 1, and at cycle 7 day 1. A note on this clone: Its antigen is not known.

Data came from immunoSEQ multiplex PCR; TCRdb stores just in-frame clones and leaves some out. The sample consists of 77,000 or so clones, about 85% of them appearing once. V and J are TRBV19 and TRBJ2-1, with 8 bases lining up with TRBD2. The input for sequencing was CD4+ or CD8+ T cells sorted from blood, taken in a trial of the OX40 agonist ivuxolimab. The source of this sequence is an adult with an advanced solid tumor such as melanoma, head and neck, liver or kidney cancer. CDR3 coding DNA: TGTGCCAGTAGTAGTAGCGGGAAGAGCTCCTACAATGAGCAGTTCTTC. It translates to CASSSSGKSSYNEQFF.